These 18 T cell receptor beta chains share one sample of origin, sequenced in a study of graft-versus-host responses after intestinal transplantation. Responders (200,000, CFSE-labeled) met 200,000 stimulators that were irradiated and violet-dye-labeled. Here immunoSEQ multiplex PCR was the method, and the copy in TCRdb shows in-frame clones only, minus some. The sample consists of approximately 23,000 clones, about two fifths of them appearing once. The material sequenced was alloreactive CD8+ T cells from a mixed lymphocyte reaction culture, taken before transplantation. The subset here: CFSE-low proliferating T cells sorted from roughly six-day pre-transplant mixed lymphocyte reaction (GvH or HvG direction). All receptors derive from a human patient who was an organ donor for intestinal transplantation.

The gene calls are TRBV28 and TRBJ2-5; D call uncertain. Germline lookup yields CDR1 MDHEN and CDR2 SYDVKM. Trimming cost V 3 bases and J 4 bases, with 15 bases left between them. The CDR3 spans 15 residues. The CDR3 DNA sequence: TGTGCCAGCAGTTTGGCCCCAGGCTTGGGAGAGACCCAGTACTTC. Protein: CASSLAPGLGETQYF. Complete variable domain (other parts from reference TRBV28 and TRBJ2-5): DVKVTQSSRYLVKRTGEKVFLECVQDMDHENMFWYRQDPGLGLRLIYFSYDVKMKEKGDIPEGYSVSREKKERFSLILESASTNQTSMYLCASSLAPGLGETQYFGPGTRLLVL.

The genes are TRBV6-1 and TRBJ2-7; D may match TRBD1 or TRBD2 (5 bases each). Germline CDR1 and CDR2: MNHNS and SASEGT. The CDR3 is 13 amino acids. Deletions cut 8 bases from V and 7 bases from J, with 18 bases between. The DNA for the CDR3 is TGTGCCAGCTATGAGGGGTCAAAGAGGGAGCAGTACTTC. Encoded protein: CASYEGSKREQYF.

The rearrangement links TRBV5-5 to TRBJ1-2; no definite D call. Germline V CDR1 and CDR2: SGHKS, YYEKEE (reference sequence). The CDR3 contains 12 residues. V dropped 3 bases and J dropped 2 bases, with 5 bases sitting between them. The DNA for the CDR3 is TGTGCCAGCAGCTCGGTAAACTATGGCTACACCTTC. Its translation is CASSSVNYGYTF.

The chain uses TRBV2 and TRBJ2-2; possibly TRBD2 for D (6 bases). V shed 3 bases and J shed 0 bases, with 17 bases lying between them. The germline gives CDR1 SNHLY, CDR2 FYNNEI. This CDR3 region has 18 residues. The CDR3 loop reads CASSDGVWDSTNTGELFF. For the CDR3, the DNA is TGTGCCAGCAGTGATGGGGTTTGGGACTCCACGAACACCGGGGAGCTGTTTTTT.

This chain links TRBV11-3 with TRBJ2-1; D may be TRBD1 (6 bases). The V end was cut by 8 bases, the J end by 6 bases, with 8 bases between. The CDR3 consists of 11 residues. CDR1 is SGHNT and CDR2 is YENEEA in the germline V gene. Here the CDR3 reads CASLRGNEQFF. DNA of the CDR3: TGTGCCAGCCTCAGGGGCAATGAGCAGTTCTTC.

A few counts support this clone. The chain couples TRBV11-2 to TRBJ2-5; possibly TRBD2 for D (6 bases). Between the trimmed V and J ends, which lost 3 bases and 7 bases, there was a span of 12 bases. In germline, CDR1 is SGHAT, CDR2 FQNNGV. This CDR3 contains 13 residues. The CDR3 sequence: CASSLRDLTTQYF. The DNA of the CDR3 is TGTGCCAGCAGCTTGCGGGATCTGACGACCCAGTACTTC.

The chain carries TRBV28 and TRBJ2-7, with 13 nucleotides matching TRBD2. V lost 6 bases, J lost 7 bases, and 9 bases stayed unmatched. Germline assignment: CDR1 MDHEN and CDR2 SYDVKM. This CDR3 has 15 residues. Written as DNA, the CDR3 is TGTGCCAGCAGCCAACTAGCGGGAGGGCCGAGGGAGCAGTACTTC. Protein sequence: CASSQLAGGPREQYF.

The J gene is TRBJ2-7, the V gene TRBV5-4; a possible D gene is TRBD2 (6 bases). The CDR3 runs to 15 residues. Germline CDR1 reads SGHNT; CDR2 reads YYREEE (reference sequence). V lost 2 bases and J 4 bases, leaving 16 bases between the germline ends. CDR3 DNA sequence: TGTGCCAGCAGCTTCAACCGGGACTTAGGGTACGAGCAGTACTTC. This gives the protein CASSFNRDLGYEQYF.

The V gene is TRBV4-2, the J gene TRBJ1-4, with D tentatively TRBD1 (5 bases). The V end lost 2 bases, the J end lost 6 bases, and 16 bases lay between the germline ends. CDR1 is LGHNA and CDR2 is YNFKEQ in the germline V gene. The CDR3 runs 16 residues. The CDR3 DNA is TGTGCCAGCAGCCAAAAAGAGCAGGGTAGGCATGAAAAACTGTTTTTT. As protein: CASSQKEQGRHEKLFF.

This clone has more than one count but fewer than ten. The rearrangement links TRBV20-1 to TRBJ2-7; D uncertain. Germline loops: CDR1 DFQATT, CDR2 SNEGSKA (reference sequence). Between the trimmed V and J ends, which lost 5 bases and 5 bases, there was a span of 10 bases. CDR3 length: 11 residues. This chain's CDR3 is CSASPLDEQYF. Written as DNA, the CDR3 is TGCAGTGCTTCCCCGCTGGACGAGCAGTACTTC.

J is TRBJ2-2 and V is TRBV6-5, with TRBD2 matching over 7 bases. Trimming removed 10 bases from V and 5 bases from J; junction bases left unmatched: 7. Germline V lookup: CDR1 MNHEY, CDR2 SVGAGI. This CDR3 is built from 13 residues. CDR3 coding DNA: TGTGCCATCGAGCGGGAAGGGACCGGGGAGCTGTTTTTT. It specifies CAIEREGTGELFF.

CDR3 in amino acids: CASSFRPYEQYF. The CDR3 region has the DNA TGTGCCAGCAGCTTTCGTCCCTACGAGCAGTACTTC. This chain links TRBV7-9 with TRBJ2-7; D is uncertain. The ends were cut back, 3 bases at V and 2 bases at J, with 5 bases in the middle. The CDR3 covers 12 residues. CDR1 and CDR2 from the germline V gene are SEHNR and FQNEAQ (reference sequence).

The table lists this clone with a few counts. This chain uses TRBV5-4 with TRBJ2-3, with no clear D. This CDR3 is built from 12 residues. Germline CDR1 SGHNT, CDR2 YYREEE (reference sequence). The V end was cut by 4 bases, the J end by 3 bases, with 6 bases between. For the CDR3, the DNA is TGTGCCAGCAGCGTTATTACAGATACGCAGTATTTT. This translates into CASSVITDTQYF. The full variable domain, completed using reference TRBV5-4 and TRBJ2-3, is ETGVTQSPTHLIKTRGQQVTLRCSSQSGHNTVSWYQQALGQGPQFIFQYYREEENGRGNFPPRFSGLQFPNYSSELNVNALELDDSALYLCASSVITDTQYFGPGTRLTVL.

The V call is TRBV6-5, the J call TRBJ2-4; no clear D. The ends were cut back, 2 bases at V and 6 bases at J, with 5 bases in the middle. Germline V gene lookup returns CDR1 MNHEY and CDR2 SVGAGI. The CDR3 length is 12 residues. CDR3 sequence reads: CASSYPTNIQYF. DNA for the CDR3: TGTGCCAGCAGTTACCCTACAAACATTCAGTACTTC.

This clone was counted between two and nine times. The chain recombines TRBV19 with TRBJ1-2; D may be TRBD1 (5 bases). The CDR3 is made up of 16 amino acids. Between the trimmed V and J ends, which lost 0 bases and 4 bases, there was a span of 15 bases. Germline V gene lookup returns CDR1 LNHDA and CDR2 SQIVND (reference sequence). The CDR3 loop is CASSIDLTGFPYGYTF. CDR3 sequence (DNA): TGTGCCAGTAGTATAGATCTCACAGGCTTCCCCTATGGCTACACCTTC.

This clone has only a few counts. The V and J genes are TRBV6-5 and TRBJ2-5; TRBD2 agrees at 8 bases. Germline CDR1 reads MNHEY; CDR2 reads SVGAGI. J lost 5 bases, V lost 5 bases, and 7 bases had no gene match. The CDR3 has 14 residues. This CDR3 is CASSQGLVEETQYF. CDR3 DNA: TGTGCCAGCAGTCAGGGACTAGTCGAGGAGACCCAGTACTTC.

The chain uses TRBV11-2 and TRBJ2-3; possible D gene TRBD2, 6 bases. V dropped 5 bases and J dropped 6 bases, with 18 bases sitting between them. CDR1 and CDR2 from the germline V gene are SGHAT and FQNNGV. The CDR3 is 15 amino acids. The DNA of the CDR3 is TGTGCCAGCAGCCTACGGGACTCCCAGTCCGATACGCAGTATTTT. It translates to CASSLRDSQSDTQYF. Based on the CDR3 plus reference TRBV11-2 and TRBJ2-3, the full variable domain is EAGVAQSPRYKIIEKRQSVAFWCNPISGHATLYWYQQILGQGPKLLIQFQNNGVVDDSQLPKDRFSAERLKGVDSTLKIQPAKLEDSAVYLCASSLRDSQSDTQYFGPGTRLTVL.

V and J are TRBV7-2 and TRBJ2-7; 10 bases fit TRBD2. The CDR3 loop spans 16 amino acids. With V trimmed by 4 bases and J by 2 bases, 8 bases remained unmatched. CDR1 and CDR2 from the germline V gene are SGHTA and FQGNSA. The chain's CDR3 is CASSWASGGSPYEQYF. The CDR3, as DNA: TGTGCCAGCAGCTGGGCTAGCGGGGGCTCCCCCTACGAGCAGTACTTC.